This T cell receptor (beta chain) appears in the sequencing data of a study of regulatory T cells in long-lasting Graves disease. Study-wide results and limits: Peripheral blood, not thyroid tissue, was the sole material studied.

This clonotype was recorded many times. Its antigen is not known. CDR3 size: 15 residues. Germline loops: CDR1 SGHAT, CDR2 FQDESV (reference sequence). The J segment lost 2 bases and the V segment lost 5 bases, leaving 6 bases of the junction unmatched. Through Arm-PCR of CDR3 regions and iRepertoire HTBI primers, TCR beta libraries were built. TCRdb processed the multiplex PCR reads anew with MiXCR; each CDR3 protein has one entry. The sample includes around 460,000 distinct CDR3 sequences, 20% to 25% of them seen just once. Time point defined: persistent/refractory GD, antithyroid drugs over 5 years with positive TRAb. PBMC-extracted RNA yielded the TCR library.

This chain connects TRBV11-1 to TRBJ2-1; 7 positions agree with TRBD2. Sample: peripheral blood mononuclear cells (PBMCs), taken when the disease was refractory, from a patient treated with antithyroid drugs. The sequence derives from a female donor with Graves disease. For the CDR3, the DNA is TGTGCCAGCAGCGACGATAGCGGGCCCTACAATGAGCAGTTCTTC. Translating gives CASSDDSGPYNEQFF.